This entry features one TCR beta chain sequence. Its antigen is not identified. These data are taken from a study of cytomegalovirus exposure and HLA in healthy donors. Study details: In an early release, HLA-typed donors contributed roughly 85 million unique TCR sequences.

The PCR was carried out with 60 Vbeta primers and 13 Jbeta primers. Repertoires were generated with immunoSEQ multiplex PCR, while TCRdb's copy carries only in-frame clones and drops some. The repertoire consists of some 130,000 clones, with approximately 80% occurring once and the leading ten covering roughly 3.9%. The CDR3 has 16 residues. The germline V gene encodes CDR1 MNHEY and CDR2 SMNVEV (reference sequence). The V and J ends lost 2 bases and 4 bases, in that order; junction bases with no gene match: 5. Points from the study as a whole: Many donors carried some public TCRs, although rarity characterized most TCR sequences.

The V gene is TRBV27, the J gene TRBJ1-4; 9 bases agree with TRBD1. The clonotype comes from a male donor in good health and CMV-seropositive. Material for sequencing was PBMCs. CDR3 DNA: TGTGCCAGCAGTTTAGCAGGGACAGGGAATAATGAAAAACTGTTTTTT. This sequence encodes CASSLAGTGNNEKLFF.